The present TCR beta chain was sequenced within a study of cytomegalovirus exposure and HLA in healthy donors. Study-level information: Clustering assigned about four fifths of the roughly 370 genotyped donors to the Caucasian-associated ancestry cluster. Study results and caveats: High specificity and sensitivity for cytomegalovirus status were reported for the classifier. An observed cluster of highly shared sequence variants was recorded as a likely sequencing artifact.

In the PCR, 60 Vbeta and 13 Jbeta primers were used. Method: immunoSEQ multiplex PCR; TCRdb's copy keeps in-frame clones and lacks some. The sample carries 150,000 to 200,000 clones, approximately 82% recorded once. Comments on this clone: The antigen is unknown.

The sample was PBMCs. The receptor comes from a woman in her 40s in good health and CMV-seropositive.

The CDR3 DNA is TGCAGCGTTGAGACAGGGGAGGACACTGAAGCTTTCTTT. Protein sequence: CSVETGEDTEAFF. J is TRBJ1-1 and V is TRBV29-1, with TRBD1 identical over 8 bases. The CDR3 covers 13 residues. The V segment lost 3 bases and the J segment 3 bases; nucleotides outside the gene matches: 3. The germline gives CDR1 SQVTM, CDR2 ANQGSEA.